The sequence of this T cell receptor (beta chain) was determined in a study of cytomegalovirus exposure and HLA in healthy donors. Vbeta (60) and Jbeta (13) primers were used in the PCR. Assay: immunoSEQ multiplex PCR; the TCRdb copy retains only in-frame clones and omits some. This sample yields about 160,000 clones, of which roughly 80% are seen a single time; under 4% belongs to the top ten. CDR3 length equals 13 residues. V was pared by 1 base and J by 1 base, with 5 bases between. CDR1 is LNHDA and CDR2 is SQIVND in the germline V gene (reference sequence). The source of this sequence is a woman between 40 and 55 years old in good health and CMV-seronegative. The chain is built from TRBV19 and TRBJ2-7; no reliable D call. The sample consisted of PBMCs. CDR3 sequence (DNA): TGTGCCAGTAGTATAGCAGAATCCTACGAGCAGTACTTC. Its protein is CASSIAESYEQYF. Full variable domain (missing parts from reference TRBV19 and TRBJ2-7): DGGITQSPKYLFRKEGQNVTLSCEQNLNHDAMYWYRQDPGQGLRLIYYSQIVNDFQKGDIAEGYSVSREKKESFPLTVTSAQKNPTAFYLCASSIAESYEQYFGPGTRLTVT.